A single sample is the source of the 28 T cell receptor beta chains below, sequenced in a study of blood T cell repertoires in COVID-19. Assay: immunoSEQ multiplex PCR; the TCRdb copy retains only in-frame clones and omits some. The repertoire holds 85,000 to 90,000 clones, 89% seen once, with 5% to 6.5% in the top ten. The source material was peripheral blood. These receptors all stem from an elderly woman with active COVID-19.

The J gene is TRBJ2-3, the V gene TRBV5-5; 8 nucleotides agree with TRBD2. Germline lookup yields CDR1 SGHKS and CDR2 YYEKEE (reference sequence). After removal of 4 bases from V and 6 bases from J, the junction contained 10 bases not matched to a gene. The CDR3 loop spans 15 amino acids. The CDR3 DNA sequence: TGTGCCAGCAGCCGGGCGGCTAGCGGGCCGGATACGCAGTATTTT. This codes for CASSRAASGPDTQYF.

This clone was observed a single time. The V and J genes are TRBV18 and TRBJ1-1; D not certain. V lost 2 bases, J lost 5 bases, and 9 bases lay in between. Germline CDR1 KGHSH, CDR2 LQKENI. The CDR3 spans 13 residues. The chain's CDR3 is CASSPWAGTEAFF. The DNA for the CDR3 is TGTGCCAGCTCACCATGGGCGGGGACTGAAGCTTTCTTT.

The chain is built from TRBV18 and TRBJ2-1, with TRBD1 matching 8 bases. There are 14 residues in the CDR3. Germline trimming cut 4 bases from V and 8 bases from J; bases unmatched to any gene: 7. Germline V gene lookup returns CDR1 KGHSH and CDR2 LQKENI. The CDR3: CASSRDQGADEQFF. CDR3 DNA sequence: TGTGCCAGCTCACGCGACCAGGGGGCAGATGAGCAGTTCTTC.

CDR3 nucleotide sequence: TGTGCCAGCAGTTATACCCTAGCGGGAGTGGACGAGCAGTACTTC. The encoded protein is CASSYTLAGVDEQYF. The chain joins TRBV6-5 to TRBJ2-7, with 10 bases lining up with TRBD2. CDR3 length: 15 residues. The junction had 7 bases not matched to a gene; V was cut back by 3 bases and J by 5 bases. Per germline, CDR1 MNHEY and CDR2 SVGAGI.

The J gene is TRBJ2-1, the V gene TRBV20-1, with D perhaps TRBD2 (5 bases). This CDR3 is 16 amino acids long. V lost 3 bases to trimming and J lost 0 bases, with 15 bases between them. Germline lookup yields CDR1 DFQATT and CDR2 SNEGSKA (reference sequence). This chain's CDR3 is CSASLYGESSYNEQFF. The CDR3 bases are TGCAGTGCTAGTTTGTACGGGGAGAGCTCCTACAATGAGCAGTTCTTC.

The chain is built from TRBV24-1 and TRBJ2-5; TRBD1 might be the D (5 bases). The CDR3 contains 15 residues. Germline V gene sequence: CDR1 KGHDR, CDR2 SFDVKD. Between the trimmed V and J ends, which lost 0 bases and 5 bases, there was a span of 12 bases. The CDR3 here is CATSDLGAAKETQYF. Written as DNA, the CDR3 is TGTGCCACCAGTGATTTGGGGGCGGCCAAGGAGACCCAGTACTTC.

CDR3 loop: CASRLANYGYTF. The CDR3 DNA sequence: TGTGCCAGCCGGTTAGCTAACTATGGCTACACCTTC. This chain joins TRBV3-1 (or the pseudogene TRBV3-2) and TRBJ1-2, with unresolved D. Germline CDR1 and CDR2: LGHDT and YNNKEL (reference sequence). The CDR3 is 12 residues long. The V end was cut by 8 bases, the J end by 0 bases, with 7 bases between.

The gene calls are TRBV19 and TRBJ1-5; 9 nucleotides line up with TRBD1. Trimming cost V 7 bases and J 3 bases; bases outside gene matches: 7. This CDR3 is built from 15 residues. CDR1 is LNHDA and CDR2 is SQIVND in the germline V gene (reference sequence). This CDR3 is CASTSGQGLNQPQHF. The CDR3 nucleotides read TGTGCCAGTACCTCGGGACAGGGCCTCAATCAGCCCCAGCATTTT.

The rearrangement uses TRBV5-4 and TRBJ2-1; 9 bases line up with TRBD2. The germline gives CDR1 SGHNT, CDR2 YYREEE (reference sequence). V lost 3 bases to trimming and J lost 0 bases; unmatched junction nucleotides: 1. This CDR3 spans 15 amino acids. CDR3 DNA sequence: TGTGCCAGCAGCTGGACTAGCGCCTCCTACAATGAGCAGTTCTTC. Residues: CASSWTSASYNEQFF.

The chain links TRBV28 to TRBJ2-7; D remains unclear. The CDR3 runs 13 residues. V was shortened by 5 bases and J by 2 bases, with 10 bases between the two germline ends. The germline V gene has CDR1 MDHEN and CDR2 SYDVKM. The CDR3 sequence: CASSVTSAYEQYF. The CDR3, as DNA: TGTGCCAGCAGTGTAACATCAGCCTACGAGCAGTACTTC.

The genes are TRBV27 and TRBJ2-7, with 9 bases aligning to TRBD2. Unmatched junction bases numbered 7, after V lost 5 bases and J lost 5 bases. The CDR3 sequence is 14 residues long. Germline CDR1 MNHEY, CDR2 SMNVEV (reference sequence). Here the CDR3 reads CASSVAGVRHEQYF. For the CDR3, the DNA is TGTGCCAGCAGTGTAGCGGGAGTTCGCCACGAGCAGTACTTC.

The chain uses TRBV14 and TRBJ1-6; no firm D call. The CDR3 loop spans 13 amino acids. The ends were cut back, 3 bases at V and 5 bases at J, with 5 bases in the middle. Per the germline V gene, CDR1 is SGHDN and CDR2 is FVKESK. The CDR3 reads CASSHQDNSPLHF. Here the CDR3 DNA reads TGTGCCAGCAGCCACCAGGATAATTCACCCCTCCACTTT.

This rearrangement joins TRBV7-3 to TRBJ2-1, with a weak D call TRBD2 (6 bases). Germline V CDR1 and CDR2: SGHTA, FQGTGA. Trimming pared 4 bases from V and 9 bases from J, leaving 13 bases between. This CDR3 comprises 13 residues. CDR3 residues: CASSYDLASEQFF. Written as DNA, the CDR3 is TGTGCCAGCAGCTACGATCTAGCGTCTGAGCAGTTCTTC.

The V gene is TRBV5-4, the J gene TRBJ2-3, with 10 bases aligning to TRBD2. CDR1 is SGHNT, CDR2 YYREEE, per germline (reference sequence). This CDR3 has 15 residues. V trimming: 4 bases; J trimming: 7 bases; junction bases outside the gene matches: 9. CDR3 residues: CASSTSGRAKNTQYF. The CDR3 DNA reads as TGTGCCAGCAGCACGAGCGGGAGGGCCAAAAATACGCAGTATTTT.

The rearrangement joins TRBV5-1 to TRBJ1-2, with D possibly TRBD1 on 6 matching bases. The CDR3 extends over 17 amino acids. CDR1 is SGHRS, CDR2 YFSETQ, per germline. V shed 0 bases and J shed 8 bases, with 23 bases lying between them. In DNA, the CDR3 is TGCGCCAGCAGCTTGGCCTTTGGACAGATCGACGCGGAAGGCTACACCTTC. As protein: CASSLAFGQIDAEGYTF.

The rearrangement uses TRBV9 and TRBJ2-2, with D perhaps TRBD2 (6 bases). CDR1 is SGDLS, CDR2 YYNGEE, per germline. V was clipped by 0 bases and J by 1 base, with 13 bases between them. This CDR3 has 17 amino acids. In DNA, the CDR3 is TGTGCCAGCAGCGTAGCTCTCCGGGACTTGAACACCGGGGAGCTGTTTTTT. It specifies CASSVALRDLNTGELFF.

This chain uses TRBV5-6 with TRBJ2-1; no firm D call. CDR1 SGHDT and CDR2 YYEEEE come from the germline V gene. The CDR3 loop spans 12 amino acids. V dropped 4 bases and J dropped 4 bases, with 6 bases sitting between them. DNA of the CDR3: TGTGCCAGCAGCCGTTCGTACAATGAGCAGTTCTTC. Translated: CASSRSYNEQFF.

The chain recombines TRBV14 with TRBJ2-7; no firm D call. CDR3 length equals 13 residues. The V and J ends lost 2 bases and 6 bases respectively, with 11 bases between them. Germline CDR1 reads SGHDN; CDR2 reads FVKESK. DNA of the CDR3: TGTGCCAGCAGCCAAACTAATTCTGGCGAGCAGTACTTC. Encoded protein: CASSQTNSGEQYF.

The chain employs TRBV5-1 and TRBJ1-5, with D unclear. V lost 5 bases and J 5 bases, leaving 14 bases between the germline ends. CDR3 length: 14 amino acids. Germline CDR1 reads SGHRS; CDR2 reads YFSETQ. The CDR3 DNA reads TGCGCCAGCAGATTTGGTGAGGGAGATCAGCCCCAGCATTTT. The encoded protein is CASRFGEGDQPQHF.

The chain couples TRBV10-3 to TRBJ2-1; 8 nucleotides match TRBD2. This CDR3 contains 17 residues. CDR1 ENHRY and CDR2 SYGVKD come from the germline V gene. Trimming at V came to 4 bases and at J to 0 bases, leaving 8 bases not matched to a gene. As DNA, the CDR3 is TGTGCCATCAGTGTCGAGCGGGAGAGGGTCTCCTACAATGAGCAGTTCTTC. Its protein is CAISVERERVSYNEQFF.

V and J are TRBV28 and TRBJ1-5; 7 nucleotides align to TRBD1. V dropped 4 bases and J dropped 4; count of bases not matched to a gene: 10. The CDR3 runs 16 residues. CDR1 MDHEN and CDR2 SYDVKM come from the germline V gene. CDR3 in DNA: TGTGCCAGCAGTTCGCGTAGGACAGGAACGAATCAGCCCCAGCATTTT. This encodes CASSSRRTGTNQPQHF.

The CDR3 here is CASSSPPGGTQYF. The DNA of the CDR3 is TGTGCCAGCAGCTCCCCCCCGGGTGGTACGCAGTATTTT. The rearrangement uses TRBV5-6 and TRBJ2-3; D uncertain. Trimming left V 3 bases short and J 8 bases short, with 13 bases between. The CDR3 is 13 residues long. Germline loops: CDR1 SGHDT, CDR2 YYEEEE.

This clone was recorded a few times. This chain connects TRBV27 to TRBJ2-1; 7 nucleotides agree with TRBD2. J gave up 2 bases and V 5 bases, and 6 bases lay outside the gene matches. From germline, CDR1 is MNHEY and CDR2 SMNVEV (reference sequence). The CDR3 has 15 residues. Here the CDR3 reads CASSRGGGTYNEQFF. The DNA of the CDR3 is TGTGCCAGCAGTCGTGGCGGGGGTACCTACAATGAGCAGTTCTTC.

The V gene is TRBV7-3, the J gene TRBJ1-3, with a possible D match to TRBD1 (5 bases). V was clipped by 2 bases and J by 0 bases, with 8 bases between them. The CDR3 is 15 residues long. Looked up from germline, CDR1 is SGHTA and CDR2 is FQGTGA. CDR3 loop: CASSLSQDSGNTIYF. The CDR3 DNA is TGTGCCAGCAGCTTATCACAGGACTCTGGAAACACCATATATTTT.

The chain links TRBV3-1 (or the pseudogene TRBV3-2) to TRBJ1-2, with 11 bases identical to TRBD1. The CDR3 is made up of 17 amino acids. Germline V gene lookup returns CDR1 LGHDT and CDR2 YNNKEL (reference sequence). After removal of 4 bases from V and 7 bases from J, the junction contained 14 bases not matched to a gene. The CDR3 region has the DNA TGTGCCAGCAGCCCAAGTCCGTGGGGGGACAGGGGGTTTGGCTACACCTTC. It specifies CASSPSPWGDRGFGYTF.

The chain couples TRBV9 to TRBJ1-6; D remains ambiguous. Per germline, CDR1 SGDLS and CDR2 YYNGEE. Trimming shortened V by 0 bases and J by 16 bases, and 20 bases separated the two germline ends. The CDR3 contains 15 residues. Here the CDR3 reads CASSVDPGSARALHF. The CDR3 DNA reads as TGTGCCAGCAGCGTAGATCCGGGGAGTGCTCGGGCACTCCACTTT.

V gene TRBV9 combines with J gene TRBJ2-1; TRBD2 agrees at 8 bases. The ends lost 4 bases at V and 3 bases at J; junction bases unmatched: 9. Germline V gene lookup returns CDR1 SGDLS and CDR2 YYNGEE. The CDR3 spans 16 residues. The CDR3 DNA follows: TGTGCCAGCAGCCCCCAACTAGCGGCCTTCTACAATGAGCAGTTCTTC. This sequence encodes CASSPQLAAFYNEQFF.

The chain carries TRBV30 and TRBJ2-1; 12 bases align to TRBD2. This CDR3 is 15 amino acids long. With V trimmed by 5 bases and J by 0 bases, 2 bases remained unmatched. Germline assignment: CDR1 GTSNPN and CDR2 SVGIG (reference sequence). The CDR3 spells CAWLLAGGSYNEQFF. Written as DNA, the CDR3 is TGTGCCTGGCTACTAGCGGGAGGCTCCTACAATGAGCAGTTCTTC.